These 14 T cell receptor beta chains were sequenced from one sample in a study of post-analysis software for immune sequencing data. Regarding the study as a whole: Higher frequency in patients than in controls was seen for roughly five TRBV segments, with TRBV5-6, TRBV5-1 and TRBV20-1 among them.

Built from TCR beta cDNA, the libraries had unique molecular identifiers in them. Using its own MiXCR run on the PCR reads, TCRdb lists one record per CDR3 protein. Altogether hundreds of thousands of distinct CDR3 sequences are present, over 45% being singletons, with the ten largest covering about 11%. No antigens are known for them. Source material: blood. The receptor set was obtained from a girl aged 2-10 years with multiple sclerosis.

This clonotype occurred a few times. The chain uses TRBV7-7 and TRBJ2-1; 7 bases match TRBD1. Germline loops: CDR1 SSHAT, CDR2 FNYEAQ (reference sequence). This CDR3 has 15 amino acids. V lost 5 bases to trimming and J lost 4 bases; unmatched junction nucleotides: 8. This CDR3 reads CASSPGQNKYNEQFF. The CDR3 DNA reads TGTGCCAGCAGCCCGGGACAGAATAAGTACAATGAGCAGTTCTTC.

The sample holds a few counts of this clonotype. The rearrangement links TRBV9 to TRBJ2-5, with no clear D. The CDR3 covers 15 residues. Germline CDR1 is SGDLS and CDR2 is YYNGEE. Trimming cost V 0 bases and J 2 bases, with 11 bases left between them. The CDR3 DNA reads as TGTGCCAGCAGCGTAGGTCCAGCTGATCAAGAGACCCAGTACTTC. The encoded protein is CASSVGPADQETQYF.

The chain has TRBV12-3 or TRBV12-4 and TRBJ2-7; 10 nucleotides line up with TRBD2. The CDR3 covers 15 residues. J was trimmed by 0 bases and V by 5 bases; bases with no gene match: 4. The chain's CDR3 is CASSTIAGGSYEQYF. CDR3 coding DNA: TGTGCCAGCAGTACGATAGCGGGAGGCTCCTACGAGCAGTACTTC.

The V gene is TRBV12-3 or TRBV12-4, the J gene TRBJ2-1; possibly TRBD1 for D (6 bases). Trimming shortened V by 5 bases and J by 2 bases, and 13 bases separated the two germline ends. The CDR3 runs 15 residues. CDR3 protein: CASSGDRLAYNEQFF. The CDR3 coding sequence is TGTGCCAGCAGTGGTGACAGGTTAGCCTACAATGAGCAGTTCTTC.

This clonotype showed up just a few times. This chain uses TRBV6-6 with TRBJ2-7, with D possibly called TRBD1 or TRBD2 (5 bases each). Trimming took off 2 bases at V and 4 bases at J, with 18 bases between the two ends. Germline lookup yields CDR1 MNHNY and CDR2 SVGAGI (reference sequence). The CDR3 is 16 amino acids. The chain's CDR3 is CASSYSISGTAYEQYF. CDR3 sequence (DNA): TGTGCCAGCAGTTACAGTATTTCGGGGACGGCTTACGAGCAGTACTTC.

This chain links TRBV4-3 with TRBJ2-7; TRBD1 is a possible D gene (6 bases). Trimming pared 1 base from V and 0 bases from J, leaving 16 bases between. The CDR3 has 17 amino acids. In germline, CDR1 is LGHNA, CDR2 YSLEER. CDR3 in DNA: TGCGCCAGCAGCCAAGGGACCCATCAGGGGATCTCCTACGAGCAGTACTTC. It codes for CASSQGTHQGISYEQYF.

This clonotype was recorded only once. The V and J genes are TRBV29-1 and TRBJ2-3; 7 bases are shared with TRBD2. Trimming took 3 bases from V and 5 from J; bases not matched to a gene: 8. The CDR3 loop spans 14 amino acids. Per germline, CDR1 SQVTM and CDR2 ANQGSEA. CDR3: CSVEMAGEVDTQYF. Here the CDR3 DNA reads TGCAGCGTTGAGATGGCGGGAGAGGTAGATACGCAGTATTTT.

This chain's CDR3 is CSVVQAGGWEQYF. For the CDR3, the DNA is TGCAGCGTTGTGCAAGCGGGGGGCTGGGAGCAGTACTTC. The chain carries TRBV29-1 and TRBJ2-7; 9 nucleotides line up with TRBD2. Germline values: CDR1 SQVTM, CDR2 ANQGSEA. The CDR3 sequence is 13 residues long. Trimming removed 4 bases from V and 7 bases from J; junction bases left unmatched: 8.

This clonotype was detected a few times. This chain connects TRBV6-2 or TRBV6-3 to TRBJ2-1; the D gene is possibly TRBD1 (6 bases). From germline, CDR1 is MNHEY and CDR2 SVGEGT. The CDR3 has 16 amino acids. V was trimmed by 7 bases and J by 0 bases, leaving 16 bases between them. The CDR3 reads CASTQRTASSYNEQFF. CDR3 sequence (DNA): TGTGCCAGCACCCAACGGACAGCGAGCTCCTACAATGAGCAGTTCTTC.

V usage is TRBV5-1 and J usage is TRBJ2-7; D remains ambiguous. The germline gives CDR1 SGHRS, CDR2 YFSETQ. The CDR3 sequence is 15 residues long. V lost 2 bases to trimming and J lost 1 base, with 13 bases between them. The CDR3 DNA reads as TGCGCCAGCAGCTTCTTTAACACCGGTTCCTACGAGCAGTACTTC. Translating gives CASSFFNTGSYEQYF.

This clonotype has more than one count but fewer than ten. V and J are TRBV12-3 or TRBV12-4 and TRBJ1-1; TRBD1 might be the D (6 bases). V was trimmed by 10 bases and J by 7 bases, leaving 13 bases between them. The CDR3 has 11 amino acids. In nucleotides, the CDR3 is TGTGCCACCATTTCAGGGGTTGAAGCTTTCTTT. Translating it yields CATISGVEAFF.

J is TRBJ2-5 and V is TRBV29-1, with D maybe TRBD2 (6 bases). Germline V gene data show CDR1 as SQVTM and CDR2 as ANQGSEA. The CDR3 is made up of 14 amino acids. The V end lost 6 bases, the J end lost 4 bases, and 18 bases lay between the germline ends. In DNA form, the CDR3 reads TGCAGCGTAGGTGACAGCGGGTGGCGAGAGACCCAGTACTTC. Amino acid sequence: CSVGDSGWRETQYF.

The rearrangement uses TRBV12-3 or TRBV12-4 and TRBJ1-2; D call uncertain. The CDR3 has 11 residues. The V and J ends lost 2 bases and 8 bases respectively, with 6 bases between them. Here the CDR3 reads CASSLKDGYTF. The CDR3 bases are TGTGCCAGCAGTTTAAAGGACGGCTACACCTTC.

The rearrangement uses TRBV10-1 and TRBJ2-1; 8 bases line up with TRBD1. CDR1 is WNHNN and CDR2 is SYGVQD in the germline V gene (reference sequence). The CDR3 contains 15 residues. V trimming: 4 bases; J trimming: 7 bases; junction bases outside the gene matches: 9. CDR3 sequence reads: CASSVGGQGWNEQFF. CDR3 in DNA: TGCGCCAGCAGTGTAGGAGGACAGGGATGGAATGAGCAGTTCTTC.